This T cell receptor (beta chain) was documented in a study of T cell responses to AZD1222 COVID-19 vaccine. Findings and caveats of the study: The donor cohort was predominantly white British with a female majority, and clonal diversity may have been underestimated. Reports indicate that nearly half of spike-specific TCRs are directed at unmutated variant regions. Spike-specific TCR breadth rose after two AZD1222 doses, and depth rose as well.

The germline V gene has CDR1 SGHTA and CDR2 FQGNSA. The CDR3 contains 14 residues. Between the trimmed V and J ends, which lost 1 base and 4 bases, there was a span of 5 bases. The repertoire was sequenced with immunoSEQ multiplex PCR; TCRdb's copy has only in-frame clones and lacks some. The data show approximately 150,000 clones, with around nine tenths seen just once and about 1.5% held by the top ten. Comments on this clone: The antigen is undetermined.

This sequence was found in an adult in good health. The V call is TRBV7-2, the J call TRBJ2-6; D ambiguous. The sample was peripheral blood, taken on day 0 of AZD1222 vaccination. The CDR3 coding sequence is TGTGCCAGCAGCTTAGTACCCGGGGCCAACGTCCTGACTTTC. This sequence encodes CASSLVPGANVLTF. Full variable domain (outside the CDR3, taken from reference TRBV7-2 and TRBJ2-6): GAGVSQSPSNKVTEKGKDVELRCDPISGHTALYWYRQSLGQGLEFLIYFQGNSAPDKSGLPSDRFSAERTGGSVSTLTIQRTQQEDSAVYLCASSLVPGANVLTFGAGSRLTVL.